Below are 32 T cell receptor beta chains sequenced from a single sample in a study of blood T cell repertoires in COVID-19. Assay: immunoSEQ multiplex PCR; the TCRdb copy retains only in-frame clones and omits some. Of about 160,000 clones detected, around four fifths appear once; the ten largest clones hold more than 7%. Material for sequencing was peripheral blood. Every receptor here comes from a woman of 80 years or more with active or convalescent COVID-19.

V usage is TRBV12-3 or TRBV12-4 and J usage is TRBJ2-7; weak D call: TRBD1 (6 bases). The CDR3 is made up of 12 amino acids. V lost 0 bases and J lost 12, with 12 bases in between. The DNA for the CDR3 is TGTGCCAGCAGTTTAGCCCGGGACACCACGTACTTC. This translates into CASSLARDTTYF.

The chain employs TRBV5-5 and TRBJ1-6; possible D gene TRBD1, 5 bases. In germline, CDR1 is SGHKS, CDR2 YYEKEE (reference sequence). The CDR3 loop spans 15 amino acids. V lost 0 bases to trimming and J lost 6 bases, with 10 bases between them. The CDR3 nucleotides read TGTGCCAGCAGCTTGGCGTCAGGGATTAATTCACCCCTCCACTTT. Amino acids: CASSLASGINSPLHF.

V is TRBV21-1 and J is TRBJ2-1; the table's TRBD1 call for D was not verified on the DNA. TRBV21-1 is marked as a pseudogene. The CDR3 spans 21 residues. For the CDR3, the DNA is TGTGCCAGCAGTCCCGCGGGTGGGGACAGACCCCTTGAGGGTAATTACAATGAGCAGTTCTTC. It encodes CASSPAGGDRPLEGNYNEQFF.

The CDR3 reads CASAKTGGGDTQYF. The CDR3 DNA follows: TGTGCCAGCGCTAAGACAGGGGGTGGAGATACGCAGTATTTT. The chain uses TRBV27 and TRBJ2-3, with TRBD1 matching over 9 bases. Trimming cost V 8 bases and J 5 bases; bases outside gene matches: 8. This CDR3 comprises 14 residues. In germline, CDR1 is MNHEY, CDR2 SMNVEV (reference sequence).

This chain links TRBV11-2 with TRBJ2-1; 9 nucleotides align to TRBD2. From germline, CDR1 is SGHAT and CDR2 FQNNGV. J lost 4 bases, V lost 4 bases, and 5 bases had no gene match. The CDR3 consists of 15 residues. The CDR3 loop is CASSSIAGDYNEQFF. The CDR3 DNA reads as TGTGCCAGCAGCTCAATAGCGGGGGATTACAATGAGCAGTTCTTC.

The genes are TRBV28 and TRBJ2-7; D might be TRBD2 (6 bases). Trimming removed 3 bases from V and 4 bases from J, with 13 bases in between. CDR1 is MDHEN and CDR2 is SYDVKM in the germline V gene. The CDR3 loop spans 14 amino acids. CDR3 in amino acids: CASSFNPGLYEQYF. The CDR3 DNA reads TGTGCCAGCAGTTTCAACCCGGGACTTTACGAGCAGTACTTC.

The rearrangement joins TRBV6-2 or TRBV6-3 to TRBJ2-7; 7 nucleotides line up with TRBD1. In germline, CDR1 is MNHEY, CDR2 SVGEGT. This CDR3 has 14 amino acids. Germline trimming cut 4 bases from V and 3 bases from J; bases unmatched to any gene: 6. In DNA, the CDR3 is TGTGCCAGCAGTTCCCCCCGGACAGGCTACGAGCAGTACTTC. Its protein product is CASSSPRTGYEQYF.

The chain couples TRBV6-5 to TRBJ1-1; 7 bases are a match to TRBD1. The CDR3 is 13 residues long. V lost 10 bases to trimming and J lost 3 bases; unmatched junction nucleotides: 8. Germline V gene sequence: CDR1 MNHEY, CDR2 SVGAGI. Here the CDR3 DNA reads TGTGCCACCACAACAGGGGTCGACACTGAAGCTTTCTTT. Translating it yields CATTTGVDTEAFF.

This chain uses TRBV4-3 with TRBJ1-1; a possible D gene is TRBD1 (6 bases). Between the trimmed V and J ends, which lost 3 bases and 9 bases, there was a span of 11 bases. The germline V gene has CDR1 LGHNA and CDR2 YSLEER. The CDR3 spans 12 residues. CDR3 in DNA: TGCGCCAGCAGCCATTCGCAGGGGAAAGCTTTCTTT. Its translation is CASSHSQGKAFF.

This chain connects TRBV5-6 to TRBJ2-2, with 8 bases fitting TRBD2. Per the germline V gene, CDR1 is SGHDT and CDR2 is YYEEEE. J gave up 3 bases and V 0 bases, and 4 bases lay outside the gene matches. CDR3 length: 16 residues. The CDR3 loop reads CASSLASGGYTGELFF. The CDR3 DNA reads TGTGCCAGCAGCTTGGCAAGCGGGGGTTACACCGGGGAGCTGTTTTTT.

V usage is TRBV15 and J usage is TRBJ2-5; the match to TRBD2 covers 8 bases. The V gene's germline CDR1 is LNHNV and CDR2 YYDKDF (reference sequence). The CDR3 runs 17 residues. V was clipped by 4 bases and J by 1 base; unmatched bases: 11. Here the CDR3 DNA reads TGTGCCACCAGCAAAGGTTCCCCGGGGGGGCCCCAAGAGACCCAGTACTTC. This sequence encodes CATSKGSPGGPQETQYF.

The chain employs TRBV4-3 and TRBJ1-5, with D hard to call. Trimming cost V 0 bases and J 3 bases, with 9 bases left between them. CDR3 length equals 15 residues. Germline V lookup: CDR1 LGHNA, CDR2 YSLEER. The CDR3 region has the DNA TGCGCCAGCAGCCAAGAGACATCTCTCAATCAGCCCCAGCATTTT. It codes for CASSQETSLNQPQHF.

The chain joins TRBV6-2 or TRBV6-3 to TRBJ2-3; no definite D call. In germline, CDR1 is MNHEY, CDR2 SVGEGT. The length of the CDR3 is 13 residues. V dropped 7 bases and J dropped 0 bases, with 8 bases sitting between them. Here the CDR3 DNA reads TGTGCCAGCATCCCGACAAGCACAGATACGCAGTATTTT. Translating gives CASIPTSTDTQYF.

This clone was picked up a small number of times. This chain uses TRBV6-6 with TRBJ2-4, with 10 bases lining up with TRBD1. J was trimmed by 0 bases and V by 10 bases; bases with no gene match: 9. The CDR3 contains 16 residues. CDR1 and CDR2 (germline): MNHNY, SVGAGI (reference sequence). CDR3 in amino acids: CAISPGTGVAKNIQYF. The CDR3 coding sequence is TGTGCCATTTCCCCGGGGACAGGGGTAGCCAAAAACATTCAGTACTTC.

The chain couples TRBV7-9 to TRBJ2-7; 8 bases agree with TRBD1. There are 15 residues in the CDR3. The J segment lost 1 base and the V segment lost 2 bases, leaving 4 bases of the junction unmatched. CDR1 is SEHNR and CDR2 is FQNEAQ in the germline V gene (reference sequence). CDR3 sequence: CASSLRTGGSYEQYF. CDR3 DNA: TGTGCCAGCAGCTTACGAACAGGGGGGTCCTACGAGCAGTACTTC.

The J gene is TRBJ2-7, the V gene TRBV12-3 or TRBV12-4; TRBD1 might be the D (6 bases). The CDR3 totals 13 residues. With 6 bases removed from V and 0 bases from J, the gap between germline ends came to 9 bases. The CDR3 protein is CASRGQYSYEQYF. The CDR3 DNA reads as TGTGCCAGCAGGGGACAATACTCCTACGAGCAGTACTTC.

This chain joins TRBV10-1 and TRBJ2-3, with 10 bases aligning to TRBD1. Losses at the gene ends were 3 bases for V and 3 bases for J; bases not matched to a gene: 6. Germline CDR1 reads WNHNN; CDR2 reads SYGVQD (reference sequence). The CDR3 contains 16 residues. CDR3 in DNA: TGCGCCAGCAGTGATGGGACAGGGGTTTTTACAGATACGCAGTATTTT. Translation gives CASSDGTGVFTDTQYF.

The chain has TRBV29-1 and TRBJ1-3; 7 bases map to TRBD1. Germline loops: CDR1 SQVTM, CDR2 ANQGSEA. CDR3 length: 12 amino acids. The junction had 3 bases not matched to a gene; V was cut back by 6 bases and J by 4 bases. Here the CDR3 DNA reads TGCAGCGTGACAGGGTCGGGAAACACCATATATTTT. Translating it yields CSVTGSGNTIYF.

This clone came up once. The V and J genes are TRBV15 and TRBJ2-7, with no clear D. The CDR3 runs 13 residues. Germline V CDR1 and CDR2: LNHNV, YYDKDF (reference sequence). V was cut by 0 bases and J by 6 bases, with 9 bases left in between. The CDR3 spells CATSRDLGPEQYF. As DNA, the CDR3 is TGTGCCACCAGCAGAGATCTGGGCCCCGAGCAGTACTTC.

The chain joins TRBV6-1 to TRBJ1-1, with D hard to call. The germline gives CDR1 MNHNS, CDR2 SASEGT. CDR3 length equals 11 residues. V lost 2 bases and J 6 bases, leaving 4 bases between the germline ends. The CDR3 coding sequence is TGTGCCAGCAGTGAATTCGCTGAAGCTTTCTTT. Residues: CASSEFAEAFF.

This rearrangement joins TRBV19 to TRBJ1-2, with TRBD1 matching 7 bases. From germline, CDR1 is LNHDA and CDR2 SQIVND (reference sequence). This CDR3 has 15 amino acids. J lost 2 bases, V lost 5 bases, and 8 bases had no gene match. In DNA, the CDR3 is TGTGCCAGTAGTCCCGGACAGGTTACAAACTATGGCTACACCTTC. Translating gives CASSPGQVTNYGYTF.

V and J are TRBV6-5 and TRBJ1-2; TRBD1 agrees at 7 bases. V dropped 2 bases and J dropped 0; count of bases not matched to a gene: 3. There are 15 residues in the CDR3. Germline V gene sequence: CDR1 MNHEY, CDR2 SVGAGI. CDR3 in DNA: TGTGCCAGCAGTTACCTAGGGACAGCTAACTATGGCTACACCTTC. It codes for CASSYLGTANYGYTF.

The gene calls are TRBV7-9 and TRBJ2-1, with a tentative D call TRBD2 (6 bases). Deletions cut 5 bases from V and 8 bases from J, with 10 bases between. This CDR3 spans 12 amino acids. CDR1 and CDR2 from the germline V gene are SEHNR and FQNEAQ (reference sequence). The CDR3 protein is CASSPTRDEQFF. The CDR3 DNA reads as TGTGCCAGCAGCCCGACTAGGGATGAGCAGTTCTTC.

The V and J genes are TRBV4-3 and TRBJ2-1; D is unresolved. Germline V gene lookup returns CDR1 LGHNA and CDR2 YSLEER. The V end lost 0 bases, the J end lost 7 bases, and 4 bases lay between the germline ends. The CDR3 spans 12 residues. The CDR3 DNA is TGCGCCAGCAGCCAAGATGCGAATGAGCAGTTCTTC. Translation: CASSQDANEQFF.

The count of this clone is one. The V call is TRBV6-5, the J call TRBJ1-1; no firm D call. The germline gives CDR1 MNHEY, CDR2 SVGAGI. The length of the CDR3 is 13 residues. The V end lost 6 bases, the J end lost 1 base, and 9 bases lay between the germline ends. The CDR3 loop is CASSNGRNTEAFF. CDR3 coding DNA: TGTGCCAGCAGCAATGGGAGGAACACTGAAGCTTTCTTT.

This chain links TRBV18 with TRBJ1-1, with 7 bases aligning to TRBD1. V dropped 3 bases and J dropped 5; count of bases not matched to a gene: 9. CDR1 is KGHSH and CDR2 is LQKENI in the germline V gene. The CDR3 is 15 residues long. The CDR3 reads CASSPATGKSTEAFF. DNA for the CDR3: TGTGCCAGCTCACCCGCGACAGGGAAATCGACTGAAGCTTTCTTT.

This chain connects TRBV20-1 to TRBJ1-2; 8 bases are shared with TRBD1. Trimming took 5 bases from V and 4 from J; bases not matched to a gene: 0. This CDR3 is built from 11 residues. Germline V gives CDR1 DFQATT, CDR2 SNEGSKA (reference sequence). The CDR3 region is CSAGTGYGYTF. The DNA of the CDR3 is TGCAGTGCTGGGACAGGCTATGGCTACACCTTC.

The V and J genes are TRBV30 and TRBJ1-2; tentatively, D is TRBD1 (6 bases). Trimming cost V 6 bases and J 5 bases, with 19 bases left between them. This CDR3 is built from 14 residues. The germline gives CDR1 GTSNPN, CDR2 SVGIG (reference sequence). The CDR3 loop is CACNLRGQLYGYTF. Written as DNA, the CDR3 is TGTGCCTGTAACCTCCGGGGACAACTGTATGGCTACACCTTC.

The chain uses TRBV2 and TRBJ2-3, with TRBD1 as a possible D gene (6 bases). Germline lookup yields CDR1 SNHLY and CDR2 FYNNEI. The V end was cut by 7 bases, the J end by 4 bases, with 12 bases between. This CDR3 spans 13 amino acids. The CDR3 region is CASTPQGPDTQYF. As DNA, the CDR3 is TGTGCCAGCACCCCACAGGGACCAGATACGCAGTATTTT.

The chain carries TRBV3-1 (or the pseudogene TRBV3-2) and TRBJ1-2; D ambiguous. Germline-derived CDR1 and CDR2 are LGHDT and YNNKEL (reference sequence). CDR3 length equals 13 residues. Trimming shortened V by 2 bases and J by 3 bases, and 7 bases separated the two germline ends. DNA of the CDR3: TGTGCCAGCAGCCAACAGTCAGACTATGGCTACACCTTC. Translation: CASSQQSDYGYTF.

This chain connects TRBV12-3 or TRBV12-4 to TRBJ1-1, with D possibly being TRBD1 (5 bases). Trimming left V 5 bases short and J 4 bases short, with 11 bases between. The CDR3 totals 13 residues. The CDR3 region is CASSAGRGTEAFF. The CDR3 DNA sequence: TGTGCCAGCAGTGCAGGGAGGGGCACTGAAGCTTTCTTT.

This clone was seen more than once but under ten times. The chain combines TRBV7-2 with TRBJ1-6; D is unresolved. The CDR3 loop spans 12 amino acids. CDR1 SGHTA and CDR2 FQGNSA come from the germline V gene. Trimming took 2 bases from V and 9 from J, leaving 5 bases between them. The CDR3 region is CASSLSISPLHF. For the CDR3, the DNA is TGTGCCAGCAGCTTAAGCATTTCACCCCTCCACTTT.